The sequence of this T cell receptor (beta chain) was determined in a study of blood T cell repertoires in COVID-19 (dated by TCRdb to between 2020 and 2021). At the level of the whole study: Collaborator samples came from the United States, Italy and Spain and covered acute and convalescent phases of COVID-19. Samples came from the ongoing ImmuneRACE study (first 160 participants) plus 1,254 subjects from 6 global collaborators. The dataset comprised deeply sampled blood TCRbeta repertoires from subjects exposed to, actively infected with, or recovered from COVID-19. The prospective study material was composed of cDNA or gDNA derived from T cells, B-cell-depleted T cells, or PBMCs. A de-identified subject ID, COVID-19 status, age in years and sex were almost always included in the sample metadata. The repertoires were released in a freely available public database meant as a resource for research on the immune response to SARS-CoV-2. Where HLA class I and class II types were available, the types were taken from metadata supplied by the sample provider, not from assay-based typing. The full study reports these points: The amount of clinical and demographic metadata varied by source and participant and was provided uncurated.

The CDR3 starts with the cysteine, ends with the phenylalanine, and has 17 residues. The entry retains the CDR3 DNA only, 51 bases that are in frame from base 1. From the germline V gene (reference sequence), CDR1 is SGHNT and CDR2 is YYREEE. Relative to germline, V is 0 bases shorter and J is 6 bases shorter, with 19 bases between their ends. Each collaborating institution followed its own protocols to collect whole blood in K2EDTA tubes. For TCRbeta analysis, collaborator samples were shipped as frozen whole blood, as isolated PBMCs, or as DNA extracted from either sample type. The immunoSEQ Assay, a bias-controlled multiplex PCR, was used to amplify TCRbeta CDR3 regions from genomic DNA. Per the source publication's procedure: Within the assay, amplification of reference gene primers was used to estimate how many nucleated cells each sample contained. To quantify the absolute abundance of each unique TCRbeta CDR3 rearrangement, sequence reads were collapsed and filtered. Productive Simpson clonality was computed per sample as the square root of Simpson's diversity index over productive rearrangements. TCRdb holds this immuneACCESS table with in-frame rearrangements only. Some clones are missing; in checked studies, unresolved V genes explain under half, and the rest has no known cause. V and J calls plus clone size are reproduced from that table; the DNA served to infer D and trimming. The sample includes under 95,000 clones, with roughly 88% observed a single time. The ten largest clones represent roughly 5.6% of the sample.

Turning to this clone: Its antigen has not been determined. The sample holds no much larger clone one base away, and base qualities are not on file.

The sequence joins TRBV5-4 to TRBJ2-4, with a tentative D gene TRBD1 over 6 matching bases. The source of this sequence is a human donor in a cohort sampled during active COVID-19. Sequencing used peripheral blood. The CDR3 reads CASSLAGMADRRNIQYF. The sequenced DNA: TGTGCCAGCAGCTTGGCGGGGATGGCGGACAGAAGAAACATTCAGTACTTC.